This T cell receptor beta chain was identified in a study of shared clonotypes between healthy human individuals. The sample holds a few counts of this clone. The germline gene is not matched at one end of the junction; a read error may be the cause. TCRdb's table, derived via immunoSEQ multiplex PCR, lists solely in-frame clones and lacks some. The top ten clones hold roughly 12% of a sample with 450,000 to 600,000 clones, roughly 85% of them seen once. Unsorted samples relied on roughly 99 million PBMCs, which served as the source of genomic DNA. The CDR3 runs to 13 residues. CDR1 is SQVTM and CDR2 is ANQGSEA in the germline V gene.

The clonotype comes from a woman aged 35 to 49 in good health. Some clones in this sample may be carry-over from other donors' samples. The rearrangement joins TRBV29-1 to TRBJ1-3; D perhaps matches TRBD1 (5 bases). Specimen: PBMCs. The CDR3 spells CSVEGDGGNTIYF. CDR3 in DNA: TGCAGCGTAGAAGGGGATGGTGGAAACACCATATATTTT.